This TCR beta chain was retrieved from a study of CD8 T cells in ankylosing spondylitis. Germline CDR1 is SGHRS and CDR2 is YFSETQ. Germline trimming cut 2 bases from V and 7 bases from J; bases unmatched to any gene: 10. The length of the CDR3 is 15 residues. TCRdb passed the 5' RACE reads through MiXCR, listing each CDR3 protein once. The sample lists some 33,000 distinct CDR3 sequences, 13% to 15% occurring once. The TCR sequence derives from a male donor with ankylosing spondylitis or in good health (not recorded which). The sequenced sample was blood. This rearrangement joins TRBV5-1 to TRBJ2-7; 9 bases align to TRBD2. The CDR3 nucleotides are TGCGCCAGCAGCTTATTAGCGGGAGCAGGTAGTGAGCAGTACTTC. Translation: CASSLLAGAGSEQYF.